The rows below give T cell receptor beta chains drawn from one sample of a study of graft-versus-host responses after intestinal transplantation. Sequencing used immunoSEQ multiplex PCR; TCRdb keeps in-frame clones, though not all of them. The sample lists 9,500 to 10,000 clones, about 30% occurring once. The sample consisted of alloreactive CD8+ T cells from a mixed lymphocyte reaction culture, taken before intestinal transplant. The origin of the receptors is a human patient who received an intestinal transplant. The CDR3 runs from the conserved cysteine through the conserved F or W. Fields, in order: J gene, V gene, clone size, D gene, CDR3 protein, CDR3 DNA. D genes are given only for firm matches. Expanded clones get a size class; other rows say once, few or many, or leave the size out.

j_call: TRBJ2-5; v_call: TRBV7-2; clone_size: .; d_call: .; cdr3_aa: CASSLGGGPQETQYF; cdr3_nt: TGTGCCAGCAGCTTAGGGGGAGGACCCCAAGAGACCCAGTACTTC
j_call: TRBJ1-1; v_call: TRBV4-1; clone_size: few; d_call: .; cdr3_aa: CASSPSHREGTEAFF; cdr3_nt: TGCGCCAGCAGCCCATCCCACAGGGAGGGCACTGAAGCTTTCTTT
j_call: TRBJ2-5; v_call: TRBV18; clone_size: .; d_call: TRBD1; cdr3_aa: CASSQDRGQETQYF; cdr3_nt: TGTGCCAGCTCACAGGACAGGGGGCAAGAGACCCAGTACTTC
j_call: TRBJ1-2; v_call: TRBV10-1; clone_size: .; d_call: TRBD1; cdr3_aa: CASSVPKGALRVYGYTF; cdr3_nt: TGCGCCAGCAGTGTCCCCAAGGGGGCTCTTCGGGTCTATGGCTACACCTTC
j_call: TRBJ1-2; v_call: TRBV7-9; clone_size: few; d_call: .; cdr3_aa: CASSFGGRGDGYTF; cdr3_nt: TGTGCCAGCAGCTTTGGGGGGAGGGGCGATGGCTACACCTTC
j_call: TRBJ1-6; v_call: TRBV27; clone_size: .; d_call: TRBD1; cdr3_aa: CASSSIGQGTTYNSPLHF; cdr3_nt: TGTGCCAGCAGTTCTATCGGACAGGGGACCACCTATAATTCACCCCTCCACTTT
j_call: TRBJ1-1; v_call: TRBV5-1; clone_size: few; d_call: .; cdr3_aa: CASSFRTLNTEAFF; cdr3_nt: TGCGCCAGCAGCTTCCGGACTTTGAACACTGAAGCTTTCTTT
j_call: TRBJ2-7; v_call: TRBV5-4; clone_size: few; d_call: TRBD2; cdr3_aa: CASSFGGGSYEQYF; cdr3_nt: TGTGCCAGCAGCTTCGGCGGGGGCTCCTACGAGCAGTACTTC
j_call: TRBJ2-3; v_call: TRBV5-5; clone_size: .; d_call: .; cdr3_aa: CASSYQGLGTDTQYF; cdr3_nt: TGTGCCAGCAGCTACCAGGGGCTGGGCACAGATACGCAGTATTTT
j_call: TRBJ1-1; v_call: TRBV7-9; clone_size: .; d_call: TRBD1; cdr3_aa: CASSTGGSEAFF; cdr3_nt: TGTGCCAGCAGCACAGGGGGCTCCGAAGCTTTCTTT
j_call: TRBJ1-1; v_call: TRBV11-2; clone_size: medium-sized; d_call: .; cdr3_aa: CASSLGGLNTEAFF; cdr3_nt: TGTGCCAGCAGCTTAGGCGGCCTGAACACTGAAGCTTTCTTT
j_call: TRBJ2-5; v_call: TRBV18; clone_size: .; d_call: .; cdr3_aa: CASSPFPLTEFQETQYF; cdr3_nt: TGTGCCAGCTCACCATTTCCTTTAACGGAGTTCCAAGAGACCCAGTACTTC
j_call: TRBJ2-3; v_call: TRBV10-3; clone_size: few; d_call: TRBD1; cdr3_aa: CAISEGQGATDTQYF; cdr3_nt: TGTGCCATCAGTGAGGGACAGGGAGCCACAGATACGCAGTATTTT
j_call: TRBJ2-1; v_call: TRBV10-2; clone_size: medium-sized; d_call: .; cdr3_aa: CASSSGEQFF; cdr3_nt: TGCGCCAGCAGCAGTGGTGAGCAGTTCTTC
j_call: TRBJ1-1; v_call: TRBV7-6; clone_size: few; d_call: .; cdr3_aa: CASSFGPLREGTEAFF; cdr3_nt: TGTGCCAGCAGCTTCGGCCCCCTCAGGGAGGGGACTGAAGCTTTCTTT
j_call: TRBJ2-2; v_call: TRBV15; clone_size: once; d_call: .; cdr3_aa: CATSRAGGELFF; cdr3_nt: TGTGCCACCAGCAGAGCGGGCGGGGAGCTGTTTTTT
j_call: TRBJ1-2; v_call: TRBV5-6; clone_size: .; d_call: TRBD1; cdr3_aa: CASSLARDRGLIGYTF; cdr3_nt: TGTGCCAGCAGCTTGGCCCGGGACAGGGGGTTGATTGGCTACACCTTC
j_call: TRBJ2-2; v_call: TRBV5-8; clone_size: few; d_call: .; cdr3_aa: CASSLAPMSGHGELFF; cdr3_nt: TGTGCCAGCAGCTTGGCCCCGATGTCGGGACACGGGGAGCTGTTTTTT
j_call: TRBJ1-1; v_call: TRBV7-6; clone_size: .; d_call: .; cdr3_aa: CASSLLVRGNTEAFF; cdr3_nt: TGTGCCAGCAGCTTACTGGTAAGAGGGAACACTGAAGCTTTCTTT
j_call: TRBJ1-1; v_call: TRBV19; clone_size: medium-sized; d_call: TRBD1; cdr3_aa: CASTLDRAEAFF; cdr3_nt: TGTGCCAGTACCCTGGACAGGGCTGAAGCTTTCTTT
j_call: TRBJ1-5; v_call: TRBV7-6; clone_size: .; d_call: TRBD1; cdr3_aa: CASSSGTGTQPQHF; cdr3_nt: TGTGCCAGCAGCTCCGGGACAGGGACTCAGCCCCAGCATTTT
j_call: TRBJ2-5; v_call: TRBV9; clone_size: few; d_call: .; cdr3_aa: CASSAGHGGWETQYF; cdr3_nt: TGTGCCAGCAGCGCTGGCCATGGGGGGTGGGAGACCCAGTACTTC
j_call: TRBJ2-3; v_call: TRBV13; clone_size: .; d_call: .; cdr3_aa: CASSSSDTQYF; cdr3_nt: TGTGCCAGCAGCTCTTCAGATACGCAGTATTTT
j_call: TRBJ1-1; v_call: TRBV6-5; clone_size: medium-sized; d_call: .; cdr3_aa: CASSYSISGAEAFF; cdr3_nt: TGTGCCAGCAGTTACTCGATTTCAGGGGCTGAAGCTTTCTTT
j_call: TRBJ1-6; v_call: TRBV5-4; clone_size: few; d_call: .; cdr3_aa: CASSGWQGNSPLHF; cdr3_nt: TGTGCCAGCAGCGGATGGCAGGGGAACTCACCCCTCCACTTT
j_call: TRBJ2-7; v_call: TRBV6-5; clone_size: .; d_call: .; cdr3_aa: CASSYVRFSYEQYF; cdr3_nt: TGTGCCAGCAGTTACGTGAGGTTCTCCTACGAGCAGTACTTC
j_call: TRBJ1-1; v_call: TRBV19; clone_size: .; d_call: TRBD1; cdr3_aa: CATLQGANTEAFF; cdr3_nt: TGTGCCACCTTACAGGGGGCGAACACTGAAGCTTTCTTT
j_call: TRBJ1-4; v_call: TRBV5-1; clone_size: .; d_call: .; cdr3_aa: CASSPDWGQDEKLFF; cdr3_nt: TGCGCCAGCAGCCCGGATTGGGGGCAGGACGAAAAACTGTTTTTT
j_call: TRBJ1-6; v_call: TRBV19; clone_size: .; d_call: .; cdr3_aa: CASSIGGSWAPPLHF; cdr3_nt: TGTGCCAGTAGTATAGGTGGCAGTTGGGCACCACCCCTCCACTTT